The rows below give T cell receptor beta chains drawn from one sample of a study of OX40 agonist ivuxolimab in advanced cancers. Profiling relied on immunoSEQ multiplex PCR, and the TCRdb table lists in-frame clones only, not all of them. The sample has 70,000 or so clones; 70% to 90% are singletons. The sample was CD4+ or CD8+ T cells sorted from blood, taken in a trial of the OX40 agonist ivuxolimab. These receptors all stem from an adult with an advanced solid tumor such as melanoma, head and neck, liver or kidney cancer. CDR3s include the opening cysteine and the closing phenylalanine or tryptophan. A D gene is named only where the DNA matches it firmly. Clone size is not always given. Where it is, it says once, few, many or a class for expanded clones.

V gene: TRBV29-1
J gene: TRBJ2-1
D gene: NA
clone size: NA
CDR3 protein: CSVGQALLHNEQFF
CDR3 DNA: TGCAGCGTTGGACAGGCCCTCCTTCACAATGAGCAGTTCTTC

V gene: TRBV19
J gene: TRBJ2-3
D gene: TRBD1
clone size: few
CDR3 protein: CASSISGQVTDTQYF
CDR3 DNA: TGTGCCAGTAGTATTTCCGGACAGGTCACAGATACGCAGTATTTT

V gene: TRBV28
J gene: TRBJ1-5
D gene: NA
clone size: NA
CDR3 protein: CAAERSNQPQHF
CDR3 DNA: TGTGCCGCGGAGCGTAGCAATCAGCCCCAGCATTTT

V gene: TRBV10-1
J gene: TRBJ2-7
D gene: NA
clone size: NA
CDR3 protein: CAKQGPQNYEQYF
CDR3 DNA: TGCGCCAAACAGGGTCCTCAGAACTACGAGCAGTACTTC

V gene: TRBV11-2
J gene: TRBJ2-5
D gene: TRBD2
clone size: NA
CDR3 protein: CASSPARGGAPETQYF
CDR3 DNA: TGTGCCAGCAGCCCCGCGCGCGGGGGGGCTCCAGAGACCCAGTACTTC

V gene: TRBV19
J gene: TRBJ1-4
D gene: NA
clone size: NA
CDR3 protein: CASRPRASNEKLFF
CDR3 DNA: TGTGCCAGTAGACCGCGGGCATCTAATGAAAAACTGTTTTTT

V gene: TRBV7-6
J gene: TRBJ2-2
D gene: TRBD2
clone size: NA
CDR3 protein: CASSARSSGGTGELFF
CDR3 DNA: TGTGCCAGCAGCGCCAGGAGTAGCGGGGGCACCGGGGAGCTGTTTTTT

V gene: TRBV6-5
J gene: TRBJ2-3
D gene: NA
clone size: NA
CDR3 protein: CASSYKGDTQYF
CDR3 DNA: TGTGCCAGCAGTTACAAGGGAGATACGCAGTATTTT

V gene: TRBV7-2
J gene: TRBJ2-3
D gene: NA
clone size: NA
CDR3 protein: CATGEGSTDTQYF
CDR3 DNA: TGTGCCACAGGGGAAGGCTCCACAGATACGCAGTATTTT

V gene: TRBV19
J gene: TRBJ2-1
D gene: NA
clone size: NA
CDR3 protein: CASIPRLGQPYNEQFF
CDR3 DNA: TGTGCCAGTATACCCCGGTTAGGACAGCCATACAATGAGCAGTTCTTC

V gene: TRBV6-5
J gene: TRBJ2-1
D gene: NA
clone size: once
CDR3 protein: CASSFSAPHEQFF
CDR3 DNA: TGTGCCAGCAGTTTCTCCGCTCCTCACGAGCAGTTCTTC

V gene: TRBV2
J gene: TRBJ2-3
D gene: NA
clone size: few
CDR3 protein: CASSGGRMEYF
CDR3 DNA: TGTGCCAGCAGTGGGGGGCGGATGGAGTATTTT

V gene: TRBV19
J gene: TRBJ1-2
D gene: TRBD1
clone size: NA
CDR3 protein: CASSARDSTIYTF
CDR3 DNA: TGTGCCAGTAGTGCCCGGGACAGCACCATTTACACCTTC

V gene: TRBV5-1
J gene: TRBJ1-1
D gene: NA
clone size: NA
CDR3 protein: CASSLAGGNVNTEAFF
CDR3 DNA: TGCGCCAGCAGCTTGGCGGGGGGGAATGTGAACACTGAAGCTTTCTTT

V gene: TRBV7-2
J gene: TRBJ1-1
D gene: NA
clone size: NA
CDR3 protein: CASSLLHLNTEAFF
CDR3 DNA: TGTGCCAGCAGCTTATTACACTTGAACACTGAAGCTTTCTTT